The next 5 T cell receptor beta chains were all read from a single sample in a study of blood T cell repertoires in COVID-19. Repertoires were generated with immunoSEQ multiplex PCR, while TCRdb's copy carries only in-frame clones and drops some. The table records approximately 150,000 clones, 75% to 85% of them present only once. The sequenced sample was peripheral blood. All receptors derive from a man aged 70-80 years who had recovered from COVID-19.

The chain links TRBV6-5 to TRBJ1-5; 8 bases fit TRBD1. Germline assignment: CDR1 MNHEY and CDR2 SVGAGI. The CDR3 loop spans 14 amino acids. Trimming cost V 3 bases and J 6 bases; bases outside gene matches: 4. The CDR3 is CASSYQGAGQPQHF. The CDR3, as DNA: TGTGCCAGCAGTTATCAGGGGGCAGGTCAGCCCCAGCATTTT.

The chain recombines TRBV6-2 or TRBV6-3 with TRBJ2-2; D perhaps matches TRBD1 (6 bases). V was cut by 2 bases and J by 4 bases, with 11 bases left in between. This CDR3 is built from 15 residues. The germline V gene encodes CDR1 MNHEY and CDR2 SVGEGT. CDR3 loop: CASSYISGVTGELFF. CDR3 in DNA: TGTGCCAGCAGTTACATATCAGGGGTCACCGGGGAGCTGTTTTTT.

The rearrangement joins TRBV5-1 to TRBJ1-2; 11 nucleotides agree with TRBD1. The J segment lost 6 bases and the V segment lost 0 bases, leaving 7 bases of the junction unmatched. The CDR3 length is 16 residues. Looked up from germline, CDR1 is SGHRS and CDR2 is YFSETQ. CDR3 sequence reads: CASSLGRTGGADGYTF. The CDR3 DNA reads as TGCGCCAGCAGCTTGGGAAGGACAGGGGGCGCGGATGGCTACACCTTC.

The chain couples TRBV12-5 to TRBJ1-1; D is possibly TRBD1 (6 bases). V was cut by 3 bases and J by 4 bases, with 9 bases left in between. CDR3 length equals 13 residues. Germline loops: CDR1 LGHNT, CDR2 FRNRAP. CDR3 in DNA: TGTGCTAGTGGTTTTACAGGGACCACTGAAGCTTTCTTT. Translating gives CASGFTGTTEAFF. The variable domain in full, with the rest retrieved from reference TRBV12-5 and TRBJ1-1, is DARVTQTPRHKVTEMGQEVTMRCQPILGHNTVFWYRQTMMQGLELLAYFRNRAPLDDSGMPKDRFSAEMPDATLATLKIQPSEPRDSAVYFCASGFTGTTEAFFGQGTRLTVV.

Here the CDR3 reads CASSPRQGAVYQQFF. CDR3 coding DNA: TGTGCCAGCAGCCCCCGACAGGGGGCCGTCTACCAGCAGTTCTTC. The V call is TRBV7-9, the J call TRBJ2-1, with 10 bases that match TRBD1. The V gene end was trimmed by 5 bases and the J gene end by 11 bases; junction bases not matched to a gene: 12. In germline, CDR1 is SEHNR, CDR2 FQNEAQ (reference sequence). CDR3 length: 15 residues.